These 10 T cell receptor beta chains share one sample of origin, sequenced in a study of T cell responses to AZD1222 COVID-19 vaccine. Method: immunoSEQ multiplex PCR; TCRdb's copy keeps in-frame clones and lacks some. This sample has 120,000 or so clones, with approximately 88% found just once. This sample comprised peripheral blood, obtained on day 0 of AZD1222 vaccination. All receptors derive from an adult in good health.

This sequence joins TRBV6-2 or TRBV6-3 and TRBJ2-1, with TRBD1 as a possible D gene (6 bases). Trimming took 2 bases from V and 7 from J, leaving 9 bases between them. Germline V gene data show CDR1 as MNHEY and CDR2 as SVGEGT. The CDR3 sequence is 13 residues long. The CDR3 protein is CASSYGGMNEQFF. DNA of the CDR3: TGTGCCAGCAGTTACGGGGGCATGAATGAGCAGTTCTTC.

V gene TRBV4-1 combines with J gene TRBJ1-5; tentative D call: TRBD1 (5 bases). The V and J ends lost 2 bases and 3 bases respectively, with 11 bases between them. CDR3 length equals 15 residues. Germline V gene lookup returns CDR1 MGHRA and CDR2 YSYEKL. The CDR3 is CASSQQGESNQPQHF. For the CDR3, the DNA is TGCGCCAGCAGCCAACAGGGAGAATCCAATCAGCCCCAGCATTTT.

The chain couples TRBV12-5 to TRBJ2-1, with D possibly called TRBD1 or TRBD2 (7 bases each). V lost 6 bases, J lost 9 bases, and 24 bases lay in between. The CDR3 runs 16 residues. CDR1 is LGHNT and CDR2 is FRNRAP in the germline V gene. The CDR3 sequence is CASGLGGGARQREQFF. The CDR3 DNA reads as TGTGCTAGTGGCCTGGGAGGGGGCGCCCGGCAGCGTGAGCAGTTCTTC.

The V call is TRBV7-2, the J call TRBJ2-5, with 14 nucleotides matching TRBD2. The CDR3 has 18 residues. The ends lost 4 bases at V and 4 bases at J; junction bases unmatched: 11. From germline, CDR1 is SGHTA and CDR2 FQGNSA. CDR3 loop: CASSYPTSGGAVRETQYF. The CDR3 DNA reads TGTGCCAGCAGCTACCCGACTAGCGGGGGGGCCGTTCGAGAGACCCAGTACTTC. Supplemented by reference TRBV7-2 and TRBJ2-5, the full variable domain reads GAGVSQSPSNKVTEKGKDVELRCDPISGHTALYWYRQSLGQGLEFLIYFQGNSAPDKSGLPSDRFSAERTGGSVSTLTIQRTQQEDSAVYLCASSYPTSGGAVRETQYFGPGTRLLVL.

The rearrangement uses TRBV4-3 and TRBJ1-4, with D uncertain. The length of the CDR3 is 14 residues. The ends were cut back, 1 base at V and 7 bases at J, with 10 bases in the middle. Germline V gene data show CDR1 as LGHNA and CDR2 as YSLEER. As DNA, the CDR3 is TGCGCCAGCAGCCAAGGCCAGACCCCTGAAAAACTGTTTTTT. This translates into CASSQGQTPEKLFF.

This clone was seen a few times. V usage is TRBV11-2 and J usage is TRBJ1-5; D remains unclear. V was pared by 3 bases and J by 0 bases, with 18 bases between. This CDR3 spans 18 amino acids. CDR1 and CDR2 from the germline V gene are SGHAT and FQNNGV. Written as DNA, the CDR3 is TGTGCCAGCAGCTTCTGGGTCTTACCTTATTATAGCAATCAGCCCCAGCATTTT. As protein: CASSFWVLPYYSNQPQHF.

This chain joins TRBV5-4 and TRBJ2-7; 7 bases line up with TRBD1. CDR1 and CDR2 from the germline V gene are SGHNT and YYREEE (reference sequence). The CDR3 contains 13 residues. V lost 2 bases to trimming and J lost 6 bases; unmatched junction nucleotides: 5. The CDR3 here is CASSFTGDTEQYF. For the CDR3, the DNA is TGTGCCAGCAGCTTTACAGGGGACACCGAGCAGTACTTC. The whole variable domain, filled in from reference TRBV5-4 and TRBJ2-7, reads ETGVTQSPTHLIKTRGQQVTLRCSSQSGHNTVSWYQQALGQGPQFIFQYYREEENGRGNFPPRFSGLQFPNYSSELNVNALELDDSALYLCASSFTGDTEQYFGPGTRLTVT.

The gene calls are TRBV12-5 and TRBJ1-1; perhaps TRBD1 as D (6 bases). Trimming took 1 base from V and 0 from J, leaving 6 bases between them. The CDR3 sequence is 14 residues long. Germline CDR1 reads LGHNT; CDR2 reads FRNRAP. The chain's CDR3 is CASGLEGVNTEAFF. The CDR3 DNA sequence: TGTGCTAGTGGTTTGGAGGGGGTGAACACTGAAGCTTTCTTT. Looking up the rest from reference TRBV12-5 and TRBJ1-1 gives the full variable domain: DARVTQTPRHKVTEMGQEVTMRCQPILGHNTVFWYRQTMMQGLELLAYFRNRAPLDDSGMPKDRFSAEMPDATLATLKIQPSEPRDSAVYFCASGLEGVNTEAFFGQGTRLTVV.

This chain connects TRBV7-2 to TRBJ1-1; maybe TRBD1 (6 bases). The CDR3 totals 13 residues. V was trimmed by 3 bases and J by 4 bases, leaving 9 bases between them. Germline lookup yields CDR1 SGHTA and CDR2 FQGNSA. Here the CDR3 DNA reads TGTGCCAGCAGCTTGGGGGGCCCCACTGAAGCTTTCTTT. Amino acid sequence: CASSLGGPTEAFF.

The genes are TRBV9 and TRBJ2-3; TRBD2 matches at 7 bases. Germline V CDR1 and CDR2: SGDLS, YYNGEE. With 4 bases clipped from V and 2 bases from J, the junction kept 4 bases outside the gene matches. The CDR3 covers 14 residues. The CDR3 protein is CASSPGGFTDTQYF. In DNA form, the CDR3 reads TGTGCCAGCAGCCCCGGGGGGTTCACAGATACGCAGTATTTT.